This TCR beta chain was profiled in a study of CD8+ T cells in alopecia areata. The V gene lost 0 bases and the J gene lost 0 bases, with 6 bases spanning the gap. CDR1 and CDR2 from the germline V gene are MGHRA and YSYEKL. There are 16 residues in the CDR3. Treatment denoted: oral pan-JAK inhibitor, 5-10 mg twice daily. RNA was extracted and reverse transcribed into cDNA as the sequencing template. Some clones are missing from TCRdb's copy, which holds only in-frame ones; the method was immunoSEQ multiplex PCR. This table has around 99,000 clones, less than 90% appearing once. As concerns this clone: Its specificity is unknown.

Study-wide points: Tofacitinib significantly brought down scalp clonality and expanded CD8+ clones among top 100.

The chain joins TRBV4-1 to TRBJ2-6; D is unclear. Sequenced here: CD8+ T cells sorted from blood, sampled at week 24, from a patient treated with tofacitinib. The source is a human donor with alopecia areata. Here the CDR3 reads CASSQELGSGANVLTF. CDR3 in DNA: TGCGCCAGCAGCCAAGAACTGGGCTCTGGGGCCAACGTCCTGACTTTC.